This T cell receptor (beta chain) is from a study of T cell responses to AZD1222 COVID-19 vaccine. Study results and limitations: Repertoires in all cases were sampled only once the peak T cell response had passed.

This clone was seen only a few times. The antigen is not known. Germline V gives CDR1 KGHDR, CDR2 SFDVKD. With 4 bases removed from V and 3 bases from J, the gap between germline ends came to 14 bases. The CDR3 sequence is 16 residues long. Measured with immunoSEQ multiplex PCR; TCRdb has only the in-frame clones, and not every one. Among 90,000 or so clones listed, approximately 91% were seen once. The material was peripheral blood, obtained 28 days after the second AZD1222 dose. The chain uses TRBV24-1 and TRBJ2-2; no reliable D call. The sequence derives from an adult who received the AZD1222 COVID-19 vaccine. The CDR3, as DNA: TGTGCCACCAGTGAATCAGGTCTCCTTGACACCGGGGAGCTGTTTTTT. Protein product: CATSESGLLDTGELFF.